This TCR beta chain was obtained from a study of OX40 agonist ivuxolimab in advanced cancers. Measured with immunoSEQ multiplex PCR; TCRdb has only the in-frame clones, and not every one. The sample carries about 74,000 clones, about 84% recorded once. Sequenced here: CD4+ or CD8+ T cells sorted from blood, sampled in a trial of the OX40 agonist ivuxolimab. The source of this sequence is an adult with an advanced solid tumor such as melanoma, head and neck, liver or kidney cancer.

The CDR3 sequence is CASSPTGGNQPQHF. As DNA, the CDR3 is TGTGCCAGCTCACCGACAGGAGGCAATCAGCCCCAGCATTTT. The chain combines TRBV18 with TRBJ1-5; tentatively, D is TRBD1 (6 bases). Trimming pared 3 bases from V and 2 bases from J, leaving 8 bases between. Germline CDR1 KGHSH, CDR2 LQKENI. The CDR3 is 14 residues long.